Shown below are 18 T cell receptor beta chains from a single sample sequenced in a study of T-cell reconstitution after alpha-beta-depleted transplantation in children. The authors prepared the TCRbeta library with unique molecular identifiers. TCRdb used MiXCR to reprocess the PCR reads, holding one entry per CDR3 protein. Of around 700,000 distinct CDR3 sequences listed, around 13% are singletons. Sequenced here: PBMCs, sampled before TCRalphabeta/CD19-depleted stem cell transplant. Every receptor here comes from a girl aged 2 to 9 with congenital amegakaryocytic thrombocytopenia, due to receive a stem cell transplant.

This clonotype occurred a few times. The chain carries TRBV6-1 and TRBJ2-1; 9 nucleotides agree with TRBD2. J gave up 8 bases and V 8 bases, and 19 bases lay outside the gene matches. Germline V lookup: CDR1 MNHNS, CDR2 SASEGT. This CDR3 has 17 amino acids. DNA for the CDR3: TGTGCCAGCTTAGTCCTAGCGGGATCCGGGATTGTGGATGAGCAGTTCTTC. Its protein is CASLVLAGSGIVDEQFF.

This clonotype has a count of ten or more. The chain is built from TRBV20-1 and TRBJ2-1; D is undetermined. The germline gives CDR1 DFQATT, CDR2 SNEGSKA (reference sequence). This CDR3 has 12 residues. V shed 7 bases and J shed 7 bases, with 14 bases lying between them. CDR3 nucleotide sequence: TGCAGTGGATCGGCCGACGGGAATGAGCAGTTCTTC. It yields the protein CSGSADGNEQFF.

This clonotype came up a few times. The chain uses TRBV7-2 and TRBJ2-5; 11 bases align to TRBD2. This CDR3 is built from 16 residues. Germline CDR1 SGHTA, CDR2 FQGNSA. V dropped 5 bases and J dropped 1; count of bases not matched to a gene: 6. DNA for the CDR3: TGTGCCAGCAGCATTACTAGCGGGAGCCCCCAAGAGACCCAGTACTTC. Encoded protein: CASSITSGSPQETQYF. Based on the CDR3 plus reference TRBV7-2 and TRBJ2-5, the full variable domain is GAGVSQSPSNKVTEKGKDVELRCDPISGHTALYWYRQSLGQGLEFLIYFQGNSAPDKSGLPSDRFSAERTGGSVSTLTIQRTQQEDSAVYLCASSITSGSPQETQYFGPGTRLLVL.

This clonotype was recorded many times. The gene calls are TRBV5-1 and TRBJ2-7, with TRBD2 matching 8 bases. V gave up 0 bases and J gave up 2 bases; unmatched junction bases: 4. This CDR3 contains 15 residues. Germline CDR1 reads SGHRS; CDR2 reads YFSETQ. In DNA form, the CDR3 reads TGCGCCAGCAGCTTGGCCACTAGCGGAGCCTACGAGCAGTACTTC. Residues: CASSLATSGAYEQYF.

This clonotype was detected many times. The chain recombines TRBV20-1 with TRBJ2-1; 11 bases agree with TRBD2. This CDR3 spans 16 amino acids. V lost 4 bases, J lost 4 bases, and 9 bases stayed unmatched. In germline, CDR1 is DFQATT, CDR2 SNEGSKA (reference sequence). The CDR3 loop reads CSATGTSGTGYNEQFF. In nucleotides, the CDR3 is TGCAGTGCTACAGGGACTAGCGGCACGGGGTACAATGAGCAGTTCTTC.

CDR3 DNA sequence: TGCGCCAGCAGCTTGGACAGGGATATGGGCACAGATACGCAGTATTTT. Amino acids: CASSLDRDMGTDTQYF. The chain is built from TRBV5-1 and TRBJ2-3; tentative D call: TRBD1 (6 bases). The CDR3 length is 16 residues. Trimming took 0 bases from V and 1 from J, leaving 12 bases between them. CDR1 and CDR2 (germline): SGHRS, YFSETQ.

There are a few counts of this clonotype. The chain employs TRBV5-5 and TRBJ2-5; D assignment may be TRBD1 or TRBD2 (5 bases each). Germline V lookup: CDR1 SGHKS, CDR2 YYEKEE (reference sequence). V dropped 3 bases and J dropped 4 bases, with 13 bases sitting between them. CDR3 length equals 14 residues. Written as DNA, the CDR3 is TGTGCCAGCAGCTCTGGGTGGGGGTCAGAGACCCAGTACTTC. Translated, it gives CASSSGWGSETQYF.

This clonotype was seen many times. The chain employs TRBV29-1 and TRBJ1-2, with 7 bases identical to TRBD1. V gave up 3 bases and J gave up 2 bases; unmatched junction bases: 6. Germline values: CDR1 SQVTM, CDR2 ANQGSEA. This CDR3 is built from 14 residues. CDR3 bases: TGCAGCGTTGAGAACGGACAGGAAAACTATGGCTACACCTTC. As protein: CSVENGQENYGYTF.

This clonotype was picked up many times. The chain uses TRBV29-1 and TRBJ2-1, with D maybe TRBD2 (6 bases). Trimming took 3 bases from V and 3 from J, leaving 15 bases between them. The CDR3 contains 15 residues. Germline-derived CDR1 and CDR2 are SQVTM and ANQGSEA. CDR3 sequence: CSVDPETRYYNEQFF. For the CDR3, the DNA is TGCAGCGTTGATCCCGAGACTAGATACTACAATGAGCAGTTCTTC.

This clonotype appeared many times. The chain uses TRBV6-1 and TRBJ2-7; 11 bases map to TRBD2. The germline V gene encodes CDR1 MNHNS and CDR2 SASEGT. The CDR3 runs to 16 residues. With 5 bases clipped from V and 5 bases from J, the junction kept 11 bases outside the gene matches. CDR3 sequence: CASSQLAGDFNHEQYF. The CDR3 nucleotides are TGTGCCAGCAGTCAACTAGCGGGAGACTTCAACCACGAGCAGTACTTC.

This clonotype was counted between two and nine times. V is TRBV7-7 and J is TRBJ2-1; the D gene is possibly TRBD2 (5 bases). The CDR3 spans 14 residues. V was cut by 5 bases and J by 5 bases, with 13 bases left in between. CDR1 SSHAT and CDR2 FNYEAQ come from the germline V gene (reference sequence). The CDR3: CASSNPGLNNEQFF. The CDR3 DNA sequence: TGTGCCAGCAGCAACCCCGGACTGAACAATGAGCAGTTCTTC.

This clonotype was found many times. This chain links TRBV12-3 or TRBV12-4 with TRBJ1-5, with a weak D call TRBD1 (5 bases). Deletions cut 5 bases from V and 6 bases from J, with 17 bases between. The CDR3 loop spans 15 amino acids. CDR3 sequence: CASSPYQMGGQPQHF. For the CDR3, the DNA is TGTGCCAGCAGTCCCTATCAGATGGGGGGTCAGCCCCAGCATTTT.

This clonotype was seen repeatedly, ten times or more. The rearrangement uses TRBV27 and TRBJ1-4; D remains unclear. V gave up 0 bases and J gave up 4 bases, with 12 bases separating them. This CDR3 spans 16 amino acids. Germline V gives CDR1 MNHEY, CDR2 SMNVEV (reference sequence). CDR3 DNA sequence: TGTGCCAGCAGTTTATCCCACGACGTATTTAATGAAAAACTGTTTTTT. This encodes CASSLSHDVFNEKLFF. The complete variable domain, with remaining parts taken from reference TRBV27 and TRBJ1-4, reads EAQVTQNPRYLITVTGKKLTVTCSQNMNHEYMSWYRQDPGLGLRQIYYSMNVEVTDKGDVPEGYKVSRKEKRNFPLILESPSPNQTSLYFCASSLSHDVFNEKLFFGSGTQLSVL.

In this sample, this clonotype turned up a few times. CDR3 protein: CSARGGELGYTEAFF. Here the CDR3 DNA reads TGCAGTGCTAGAGGGGGGGAGTTGGGATACACTGAAGCTTTCTTT. J is TRBJ1-1 and V is TRBV20-1; D possibly corresponds to TRBD1 (5 bases). The germline V gene has CDR1 DFQATT and CDR2 SNEGSKA (reference sequence). V was shortened by 1 base and J by 3 bases, with 15 bases between the two germline ends. The CDR3 runs to 15 residues.

This clonotype was counted many times. The chain combines TRBV3-1 with TRBJ1-5; D not resolved. CDR3 length equals 16 residues. Per the germline V gene, CDR1 is LGHDT and CDR2 is YNNKEL (reference sequence). Trimming removed 0 bases from V and 6 bases from J, with 15 bases in between. CDR3 in DNA: TGTGCCAGCAGCCAAGAGGCCATTCCAGGAGGTCAGCCCCAGCATTTT. It codes for CASSQEAIPGGQPQHF.

This clonotype was seen more than once but under ten times. The genes are TRBV30 and TRBJ1-5; 8 nucleotides match TRBD1. The CDR3 length is 16 residues. Trimming at V came to 2 bases and at J to 4 bases, leaving 10 bases not matched to a gene. CDR1 GTSNPN and CDR2 SVGIG come from the germline V gene (reference sequence). CDR3 region: CAWSPTRTGRNQPQHF. CDR3 in DNA: TGTGCCTGGAGTCCAACCCGGACAGGGAGAAATCAGCCCCAGCATTTT.

Ten or more counts support this clonotype. This chain joins TRBV11-2 and TRBJ2-3; tentative D call: TRBD2 (5 bases). V lost 0 bases and J lost 11, with 9 bases in between. This CDR3 is built from 12 residues. CDR1 and CDR2 from the germline V gene are SGHAT and FQNNGV. The CDR3 protein is CASSLDRGWQYF. CDR3 DNA sequence: TGTGCCAGCAGCTTAGATCGGGGTTGGCAGTATTTT.

The table lists this clonotype with a few counts. The chain uses TRBV5-6 and TRBJ2-7; possible D gene TRBD2, 6 bases. CDR3 length equals 22 residues. V lost 3 bases and J lost 6, with 40 bases in between. Looked up from germline, CDR1 is SGHDT and CDR2 is YYEEEE. CDR3 residues: CASSSSRYRGTPPFSGLSEQYF. Written as DNA, the CDR3 is TGTGCCAGCAGCTCCTCTCGATACCGGGGGACTCCACCGTTTTCGGGTCTTAGCGAGCAGTACTTC.